This TCR beta chain emerged from a study of Graves' ophthalmopathy and Graves' hyperthyroidism (dated by TCRdb to the late 2010s). With regard to the full study: Stable hyperthyroidism was defined as no progression to ophthalmopathy within 18 months of follow-up. TCR beta repertoire signatures were used to distinguish Graves' ophthalmopathy from Graves' hyperthyroidism and to predict progression to ophthalmopathy. In total, 120 to 150 blood samples were TCR-sequenced: 40 to 45 ophthalmopathy, 80 or so hyperthyroidism and some 17 hyperthyroidism-to-ophthalmopathy patients. A discovery set of more than 90 patients (43 ophthalmopathy, some 58 stable hyperthyroidism) was enrolled to explore V-J signatures distinguishing ophthalmopathy from hyperthyroidism. An independent validation cohort was composed of around 19 hyperthyroidism patients and approximately 15 patients who later progressed from hyperthyroidism to ophthalmopathy. In roughly 6 hyperthyroidism patients, T-cell repertoires of thyroid tissue and blood were compared. Following sampling, methimazole starting at 30 mg daily was administered to hyperthyroidism patients, and high-dose intravenous methylprednisolone was administered to ophthalmopathy patients. Findings and caveats that apply to the study as a whole: In validation, the model predicted ophthalmopathy progression with 55% to 71% sensitivity and roughly 72% specificity; fewer than 15 predicted patients were CT-confirmed with GO in a median of approximately six months. Most expanded thyroid clonotypes with a frequency above 0.001 also appeared in blood, which suggests that blood repertoires may reflect the immune response in the thyroid. In cross-validation, the 13-signature model distinguished ophthalmopathy from stable hyperthyroidism with approximately 88% sensitivity and about 84% specificity, and in the test set the corresponding values were approximately 80% and 68%. Sample size was not predetermined statistically, and investigators were not blinded to group allocation.

CDR1 and CDR2 are drawn from the germline V gene (reference sequence): MNHEY, SMNVEV. From the cysteine up to the phenylalanine, the CDR3 has a length of 13 residues. Only the CDR3 DNA is retained, 39 bases long and in frame from the first base. V loses 2 bases, J loses 3 bases, and the germline ends lie 5 bases apart. Worth noting for this clonotype: No antigen is known for it. Base qualities are not recorded, but no much larger clone differs from it by a single base.

The hyperthyroidism patients were 18 to 65 years old and newly diagnosed, with a disease duration of less than 2 months. Patients with other autoimmune diseases, uncontrolled infections, pregnancy or lactation were excluded. Clinical symptoms, serum thyroxine, TRAb, thyroid ultrasound and orbital computed tomography were used for diagnosis. Total RNA was extracted with Trizol reagent and quality-checked on an Agilent 2100 Bioanalyzer. TCR beta CDR3 regions were amplified from RNA transcripts for repertoire sequencing. A first-round RT-PCR used HTBI primers with the Qiagen OneStep RT-PCR kit, followed by a second-round multiplex PCR, size selection and purification. Libraries were sequenced paired-end with 100 bp reads on an Illumina HiSeq2000. The authors processed their data as follows. SOAPnuke was used to process the reads, removing any read that contained adapters or uncalled bases, had a mean Phred below 15, or lacked an exact match to the constant primer or identifier. COPE v1.2.5 was used to merge high-quality paired reads. Each unique nucleotide sequence was defined as a clonotype, and clonotypes were aligned to IMGT TRB V, D and J references with MiTCR v1.1. Only V-J combinations with frequency above 0.0001 were analysed, covering 99% to 99.2% of repertoires. A TCR clonal expansion and chaos score per V-J combination was defined as the ratio of F50 clonal expansion to chaos observed in the TCRdist matrix. Welch's t-statistics and random forest were used to reduce the features to approximately 13 V-J combinations, which were then used as input to a naive Bayes classifier. Thyroid-blood repertoire similarity was quantified with the Morisita-Horn index. TCRdb took the public reads, trimmed them with fastp at Q25, ran MiXCR for clone calling and kept in-frame beta chains. For every CDR3 protein sequence, its rows merge into one entry that carries the most common genes and DNA. The V and J calls come from TCRdb's annotation, not from the publication. The sample has about 1.2 million distinct CDR3 sequences on record, roughly 35% of them singletons. The ten biggest clones cover roughly 10% of the sample.

Sequenced: peripheral blood or thyroid tissue (not recorded which). The receptor's source is an adult man with Graves' hyperthyroidism. The sequence links TRBV27 to TRBJ1-5; no confident D gene assignment can be made. The CDR3 reads as follows: CASSLTFNQPQHF. In nucleotide form, the sequence is TGTGCCAGCAGTTTAACCTTCAATCAGCCCCAGCATTTT.